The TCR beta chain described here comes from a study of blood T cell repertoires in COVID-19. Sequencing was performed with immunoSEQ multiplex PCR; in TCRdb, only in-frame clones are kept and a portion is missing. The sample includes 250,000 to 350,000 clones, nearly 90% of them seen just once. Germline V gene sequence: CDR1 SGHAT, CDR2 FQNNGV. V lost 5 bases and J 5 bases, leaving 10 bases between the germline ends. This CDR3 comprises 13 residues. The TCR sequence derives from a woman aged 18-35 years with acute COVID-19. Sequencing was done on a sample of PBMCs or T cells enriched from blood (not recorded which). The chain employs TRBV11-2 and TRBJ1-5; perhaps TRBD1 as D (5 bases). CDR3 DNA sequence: TGTGCCAGCAGCGCGGACATCTATCAGCCCCAGCATTTT. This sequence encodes CASSADIYQPQHF.